These 28 T cell receptor beta chains came from one sample sequenced in a study of T cells in localized non-small cell lung cancer. Repertoires were generated with immunoSEQ multiplex PCR, while TCRdb's copy carries only in-frame clones and drops some. The table records about 36,000 clones, around 90% of them present only once. Sequencing used peripheral blood, obtained before any cancer treatment. These receptors originate from a woman aged 40 to 75 with stage I lung adenocarcinoma.

The chain carries TRBV27 and TRBJ2-1; D not certain. V lost 7 bases and J 2 bases, leaving 15 bases between the germline ends. This CDR3 has 15 residues. Germline assignment: CDR1 MNHEY and CDR2 SMNVEV (reference sequence). The CDR3 sequence: CASNPRPLTYNEQFF. The CDR3 DNA follows: TGTGCCAGCAATCCCAGACCTCTTACCTACAATGAGCAGTTCTTC.

The chain links TRBV7-8 to TRBJ2-2; D tentatively fits TRBD1 or TRBD2 (6 bases each). Trimming removed 5 bases from V and 6 bases from J, with 13 bases in between. The CDR3 spans 14 residues. The V gene's germline CDR1 is SGHVS and CDR2 FQNEAQ. The CDR3 region is CASSPGGGSGELFF. CDR3 bases: TGTGCCAGCAGCCCCGGAGGGGGGTCCGGGGAGCTGTTTTTT.

This clone was picked up one time. The chain combines TRBV7-8 with TRBJ2-3; D ambiguous. Germline-derived CDR1 and CDR2 are SGHVS and FQNEAQ. The CDR3 totals 14 residues. The V and J ends lost 3 bases and 3 bases respectively, with 10 bases between them. CDR3 sequence: CASSFVSWTDTQYF. Written as DNA, the CDR3 is TGTGCCAGCAGCTTCGTTAGCTGGACAGATACGCAGTATTTT.

There are a few counts of this clone. The V call is TRBV5-1, the J call TRBJ1-2, with 11 bases aligning to TRBD1. Germline CDR1 reads SGHRS; CDR2 reads YFSETQ. This CDR3 comprises 13 residues. V shed 5 bases and J 7 bases; nucleotides not matched to a gene: 4. The chain's CDR3 is CASRLGTGGGYTF. The CDR3 coding sequence is TGCGCCAGCAGGCTCGGGACAGGGGGTGGCTACACCTTC. Filled out from reference TRBV5-1 and TRBJ1-2, the complete variable domain reads KAGVTQTPRYLIKTRGQQVTLSCSPISGHRSVSWYQQTPGQGLQFLFEYFSETQRNKGNFPGRFSGRQFSNSRSEMNVSTLELGDSALYLCASRLGTGGGYTFGSGTRLTVV.

The CDR3: CSVYRQSSIEAFF. Written as DNA, the CDR3 is TGCAGCGTTTATCGACAGTCCTCTATTGAAGCTTTCTTT. The V call is TRBV29-1, the J call TRBJ1-1; D might be TRBD1 (5 bases). The V end was cut by 5 bases, the J end by 7 bases, with 17 bases between. Germline V gene lookup returns CDR1 SQVTM and CDR2 ANQGSEA. The CDR3 totals 13 residues.

The rearrangement links TRBV7-2 to TRBJ1-1; the D is unclear. The CDR3 sequence is 12 residues long. Germline V gene data show CDR1 as SGHTA and CDR2 as FQGNSA. Trimming removed 1 base from V and 11 bases from J, with 11 bases in between. In DNA, the CDR3 is TGTGCCAGCAGCTTAGTCGGGGTAGAGGCTTTCTTT. It encodes CASSLVGVEAFF.

Of note for this clone: The junction departs from the called germline gene at one end, perhaps through a read error. V gene TRBV10-1 combines with J gene TRBJ1-2, with TRBD1 matching 12 bases. Germline loops: CDR1 WNHNN, CDR2 SYGVQD (reference sequence). CDR3 length: 15 residues. This CDR3 reads CASSESIGTGGAFHF. The CDR3 coding sequence is TGCGCCAGCAGTGAGTCTATCGGGACAGGGGGCGCCTTCCACTTC.

The J gene is TRBJ2-3, the V gene TRBV6-4; 9 bases are shared with TRBD2. V lost 2 bases, J lost 9 bases, and 9 bases stayed unmatched. This CDR3 comprises 15 residues. Germline assignment: CDR1 MRHNA and CDR2 SNTAGT. As DNA, the CDR3 is TGTGCCAGCAGTGACCAGGGCGGGGGGGCTGAAACGCAGTATTTT. This gives the protein CASSDQGGGAETQYF.

This chain connects TRBV18 to TRBJ2-3, with 14 bases matching TRBD2. Germline lookup yields CDR1 KGHSH and CDR2 LQKENI. The CDR3 has 16 amino acids. With V trimmed by 4 bases and J by 4 bases, 4 bases remained unmatched. In DNA, the CDR3 is TGTGCCAGCTCACGGGGGACTAGCGGGGGCGCAGATACGCAGTATTTT. It specifies CASSRGTSGGADTQYF.

V usage is TRBV28 and J usage is TRBJ2-3; 7 positions match TRBD2. The V gene end was trimmed by 5 bases and the J gene end by 1 base; junction bases not matched to a gene: 12. The CDR3 has 17 amino acids. Per germline, CDR1 MDHEN and CDR2 SYDVKM. For the CDR3, the DNA is TGTGCCAGCAGTCATGGGGAAGGGAGCGGGGGCACAGATACGCAGTATTTT. Translation: CASSHGEGSGGTDTQYF.

This clone has a single count. The J gene is TRBJ1-2, the V gene TRBV10-2, with D possibly TRBD1 on 5 matching bases. The CDR3 sequence is 15 residues long. Germline assignment: CDR1 WSHSY and CDR2 SAAADI. The V gene lost 6 bases and the J gene lost 7 bases, with 21 bases spanning the gap. The CDR3 region has the DNA TGCGCCAGCAGCGACACCCTCATGGGGGTCCTTGGCTACACCTTC. Protein product: CASSDTLMGVLGYTF.

V and J are TRBV6-7 and TRBJ2-2; TRBD2 aligns across 9 bases. TRBV6-7 counts as an open reading frame of uncertain function. J gave up 4 bases and V 1 base, and 4 bases lay outside the gene matches. The CDR3 is 16 amino acids. Written as DNA, the CDR3 is TGTGCCAGCAGTTACTGGGGACTAGCCTCCACCGGGGAGCTGTTTTTT. Amino acid sequence: CASSYWGLASTGELFF.

V usage is TRBV21-1 and J usage is TRBJ1-6; the listed D gene, TRBD1, was not tested against the DNA. TRBV21-1 is reported as a pseudogene. The CDR3 covers 20 residues. The CDR3 coding sequence is TGTGCCAGCAGCAACAGTTCCCGGGACACCCCGCGGCCGTATAATTCACCCCTCCACTTT. This sequence encodes CASSNSSRDTPRPYNSPLHF.

This chain connects TRBV27 to TRBJ1-2; D may be TRBD1 (5 bases). CDR3 length: 13 residues. V shed 6 bases and J shed 4 bases, with 12 bases lying between them. Germline V gene sequence: CDR1 MNHEY, CDR2 SMNVEV (reference sequence). CDR3 sequence: CASRRDSFYGYTF. In DNA form, the CDR3 reads TGTGCCAGCAGGCGAGACAGCTTCTATGGCTACACCTTC.

This chain joins TRBV28 and TRBJ2-7; D is perhaps TRBD1 (6 bases). CDR3 length: 13 residues. Per the germline V gene, CDR1 is MDHEN and CDR2 is SYDVKM. Trimming took 6 bases from V and 3 from J, leaving 12 bases between them. In DNA, the CDR3 is TGTGCCAGCAGACAGGGCCTCCTCTACGAGCAGTACTTC. Translated: CASRQGLLYEQYF.

This chain links TRBV7-9 with TRBJ1-2; TRBD1 is a possible D gene (5 bases). This CDR3 contains 15 residues. Germline CDR1 SEHNR, CDR2 FQNEAQ (reference sequence). V was pared by 5 bases and J by 7 bases, with 20 bases between. CDR3 region: CASSASRGSKFGYTF. The CDR3 DNA follows: TGTGCCAGCAGCGCCAGCCGGGGCTCCAAGTTTGGCTACACCTTC.

The table lists this clone with a few counts. This chain uses TRBV15 with TRBJ1-6; D perhaps matches TRBD1 (5 bases). CDR1 and CDR2 (germline): LNHNV, YYDKDF (reference sequence). This CDR3 is built from 15 residues. V was shortened by 0 bases and J by 10 bases, with 13 bases between the two germline ends. Here the CDR3 DNA reads TGTGCCACCAGCAGAGAGTTGGGAAGGGGCTCACCCCTCCACTTT. This codes for CATSRELGRGSPLHF.

The V gene is TRBV30, the J gene TRBJ1-4, with D uncertain. Germline-derived CDR1 and CDR2 are GTSNPN and SVGIG (reference sequence). CDR3 length: 13 amino acids. Trimming removed 1 base at V and 3 bases at J, with 6 bases between. CDR3 region: CAWSGASNEKLFF. As DNA, the CDR3 is TGTGCCTGGAGTGGGGCTTCTAATGAAAAACTGTTTTTT.

The chain employs TRBV5-6 and TRBJ1-2; D unclear. The CDR3 is 15 amino acids. The V gene lost 2 bases and the J gene lost 0 bases, with 11 bases spanning the gap. The V gene's germline CDR1 is SGHDT and CDR2 YYEEEE. CDR3: CASSLYAAANYGYTF. Written as DNA, the CDR3 is TGTGCCAGCAGCTTATATGCAGCCGCTAACTATGGCTACACCTTC.

The chain employs TRBV7-9 and TRBJ2-5; possibly TRBD2 for D (6 bases). CDR1 and CDR2 (germline): SEHNR, FQNEAQ (reference sequence). Deletions cut 7 bases from V and 5 bases from J, with 14 bases between. The CDR3 is made up of 13 amino acids. The CDR3 DNA is TGTGCCAGCATACGAATCGGAGGGGAGACCCAGTACTTC. Translating it yields CASIRIGGETQYF.

V usage is TRBV18 and J usage is TRBJ2-7, with D possibly TRBD2 on 5 matching bases. There are 14 residues in the CDR3. Germline CDR1 is KGHSH and CDR2 is LQKENI. V was pared by 5 bases and J by 5 bases, with 16 bases between. The CDR3 DNA reads TGTGCCAGCTCAACTACCCAAGGGAGCAACGAGCAGTACTTC. Translated: CASSTTQGSNEQYF.

The chain recombines TRBV7-9 with TRBJ2-2, with D possibly TRBD2 on 5 matching bases. The V gene lost 0 bases and the J gene lost 7 bases, with 6 bases spanning the gap. Germline CDR1 and CDR2: SEHNR and FQNEAQ (reference sequence). The CDR3 has 13 amino acids. CDR3: CASSLAEGGELFF. The CDR3 DNA sequence: TGTGCCAGCAGCTTAGCAGAGGGCGGGGAGCTGTTTTTT.

The chain joins TRBV7-2 to TRBJ1-6; tentatively, D is TRBD1 (6 bases). Per germline, CDR1 SGHTA and CDR2 FQGNSA. The CDR3 spans 16 residues. V lost 7 bases and J 0 bases, leaving 13 bases between the germline ends. The CDR3 spells CASTPTGTSYNSPLHF. Written as DNA, the CDR3 is TGTGCCAGCACGCCGACAGGTACCTCCTATAATTCACCCCTCCACTTT.

J is TRBJ1-6 and V is TRBV19, with a tentative D call TRBD1 (6 bases). Trimming pared 5 bases from V and 1 base from J, leaving 9 bases between. The CDR3 has 15 amino acids. Germline V gives CDR1 LNHDA, CDR2 SQIVND (reference sequence). The CDR3 is CASSVTGSYNSPLHF. In DNA form, the CDR3 reads TGTGCCAGTAGTGTCACAGGGTCCTATAATTCACCCCTCCACTTT.

CDR3 sequence reads: CASSLAGTGGEETQYF. The CDR3 nucleotides read TGTGCCAGCAGCTTAGCGGGGACAGGGGGGGAAGAGACCCAGTACTTC. The J gene is TRBJ2-5, the V gene TRBV7-2, with TRBD1 matching over 11 bases. The V segment lost 0 bases and the J segment 3 bases; nucleotides outside the gene matches: 3. The germline gives CDR1 SGHTA, CDR2 FQGNSA. The CDR3 runs to 16 residues.

The chain carries TRBV5-1 and TRBJ2-5, with D hard to call. The germline gives CDR1 SGHRS, CDR2 YFSETQ. The CDR3 is 12 residues long. Trimming took 2 bases from V and 3 from J, leaving 5 bases between them. CDR3 in amino acids: CASSFAEETQYF. The CDR3 coding sequence is TGCGCCAGCAGCTTCGCCGAAGAGACCCAGTACTTC.

The chain uses TRBV5-1 and TRBJ2-1; 9 bases match TRBD1. Germline CDR1 reads SGHRS; CDR2 reads YFSETQ. J lost 8 bases, V lost 0 bases, and 9 bases had no gene match. The CDR3 totals 16 residues. This CDR3 reads CASSLGHRDRVHEQFF. The CDR3 DNA reads TGCGCCAGCAGCTTGGGCCACCGGGACAGGGTCCATGAGCAGTTCTTC.

The chain has TRBV6-1 and TRBJ2-1, with 8 bases lining up with TRBD2. V shed 3 bases and J 6 bases; nucleotides not matched to a gene: 4. The CDR3 has 14 residues. Per germline, CDR1 MNHNS and CDR2 SASEGT. The DNA of the CDR3 is TGTGCCAGCAGTGACGGGGGGGCCGTCAATGAGCAGTTCTTC. Encoded protein: CASSDGGAVNEQFF.